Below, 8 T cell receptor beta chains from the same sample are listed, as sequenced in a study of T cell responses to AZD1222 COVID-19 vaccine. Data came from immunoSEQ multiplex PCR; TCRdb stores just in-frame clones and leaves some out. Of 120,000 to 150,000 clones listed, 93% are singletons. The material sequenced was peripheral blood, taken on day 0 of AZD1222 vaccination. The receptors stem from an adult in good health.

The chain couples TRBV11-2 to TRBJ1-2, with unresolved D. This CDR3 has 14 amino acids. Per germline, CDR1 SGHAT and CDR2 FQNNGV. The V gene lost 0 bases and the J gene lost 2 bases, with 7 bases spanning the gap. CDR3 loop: CASSLDLGNYGYTF. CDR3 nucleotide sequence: TGTGCCAGCAGCTTAGATTTGGGCAACTATGGCTACACCTTC. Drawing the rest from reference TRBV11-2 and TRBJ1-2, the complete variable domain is EAGVAQSPRYKIIEKRQSVAFWCNPISGHATLYWYQQILGQGPKLLIQFQNNGVVDDSQLPKDRFSAERLKGVDSTLKIQPAKLEDSAVYLCASSLDLGNYGYTFGSGTRLTVV.

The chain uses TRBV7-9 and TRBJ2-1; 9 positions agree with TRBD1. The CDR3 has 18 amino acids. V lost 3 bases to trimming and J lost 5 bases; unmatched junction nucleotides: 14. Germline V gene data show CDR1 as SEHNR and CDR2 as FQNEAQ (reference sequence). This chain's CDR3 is CASSFGDSRQGGNNEQFF. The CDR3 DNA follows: TGTGCCAGCAGCTTCGGAGATTCCCGACAGGGGGGAAACAATGAGCAGTTCTTC.

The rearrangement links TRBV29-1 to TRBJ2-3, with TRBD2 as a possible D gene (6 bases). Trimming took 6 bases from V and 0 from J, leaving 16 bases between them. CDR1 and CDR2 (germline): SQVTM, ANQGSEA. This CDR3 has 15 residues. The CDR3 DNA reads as TGCAGCGTCGGGTGGGTCGGGACTAGCACAGATACGCAGTATTTT. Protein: CSVGWVGTSTDTQYF.

CDR3 bases: TGTGCCAGCAGCCCAACGGTTAACTATGGCTACACCTTC. Its protein product is CASSPTVNYGYTF. The rearrangement uses TRBV7-9 and TRBJ1-2; D is uncertain. This CDR3 contains 13 residues. Trimming stripped 5 bases from V and 1 base from J, with 8 bases between. Germline lookup yields CDR1 SEHNR and CDR2 FQNEAQ (reference sequence).

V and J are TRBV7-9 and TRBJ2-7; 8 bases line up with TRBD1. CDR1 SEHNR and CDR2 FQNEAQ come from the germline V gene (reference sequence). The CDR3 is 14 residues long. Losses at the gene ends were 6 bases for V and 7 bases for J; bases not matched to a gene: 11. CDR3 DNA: TGTGCCAGCAGATCGAGACAGGGGACGGAGGAGCAGTACTTC. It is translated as CASRSRQGTEEQYF. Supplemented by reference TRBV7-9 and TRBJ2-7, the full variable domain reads DTGVSQNPRHKITKRGQNVTFRCDPISEHNRLYWYRQTLGQGPEFLTYFQNEAQLEKSRLLSDRFSAERPKGSFSTLEIQRTEQGDSAMYLCASRSRQGTEEQYFGPGTRLTVT.

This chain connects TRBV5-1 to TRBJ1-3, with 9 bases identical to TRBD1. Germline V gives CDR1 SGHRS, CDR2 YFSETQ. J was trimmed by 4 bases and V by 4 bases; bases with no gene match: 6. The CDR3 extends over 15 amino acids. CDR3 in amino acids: CASSQPGTGGNTIYF. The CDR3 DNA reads TGCGCCAGCAGCCAACCCGGGACAGGGGGAAACACCATATATTTT.

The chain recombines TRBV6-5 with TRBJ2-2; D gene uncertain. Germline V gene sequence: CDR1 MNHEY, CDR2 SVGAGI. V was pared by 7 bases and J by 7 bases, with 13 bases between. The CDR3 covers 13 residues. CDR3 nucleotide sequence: TGTGCCAGCATCAAACCGGGTAGCGGGGAGCTGTTTTTT. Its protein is CASIKPGSGELFF.

The CDR3 here is CAIGTSGILQFF. Written as DNA, the CDR3 is TGTGCCATCGGCACTAGCGGGATACTGCAGTTCTTC. The gene calls are TRBV10-3 and TRBJ2-1, with 10 bases matching TRBD2. The CDR3 extends over 12 amino acids. Trimming removed 8 bases from V and 12 bases from J; junction bases left unmatched: 7. Germline-derived CDR1 and CDR2 are ENHRY and SYGVKD.